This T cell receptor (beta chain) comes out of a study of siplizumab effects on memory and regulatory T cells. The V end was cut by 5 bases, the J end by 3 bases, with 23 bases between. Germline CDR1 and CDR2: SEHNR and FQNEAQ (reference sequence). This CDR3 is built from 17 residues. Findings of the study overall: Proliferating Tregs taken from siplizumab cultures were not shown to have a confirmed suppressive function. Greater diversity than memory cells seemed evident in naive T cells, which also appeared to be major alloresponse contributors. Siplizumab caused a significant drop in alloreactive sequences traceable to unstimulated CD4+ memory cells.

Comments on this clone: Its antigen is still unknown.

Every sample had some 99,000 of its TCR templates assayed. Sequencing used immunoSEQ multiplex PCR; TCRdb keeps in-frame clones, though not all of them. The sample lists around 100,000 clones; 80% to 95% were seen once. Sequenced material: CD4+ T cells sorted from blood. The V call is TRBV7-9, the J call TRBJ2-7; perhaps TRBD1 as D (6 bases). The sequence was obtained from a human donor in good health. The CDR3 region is CASSLRLTGSRNYEQYF. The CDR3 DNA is TGTGCCAGCAGCCTGAGACTGACAGGATCGAGAAACTACGAGCAGTACTTC.